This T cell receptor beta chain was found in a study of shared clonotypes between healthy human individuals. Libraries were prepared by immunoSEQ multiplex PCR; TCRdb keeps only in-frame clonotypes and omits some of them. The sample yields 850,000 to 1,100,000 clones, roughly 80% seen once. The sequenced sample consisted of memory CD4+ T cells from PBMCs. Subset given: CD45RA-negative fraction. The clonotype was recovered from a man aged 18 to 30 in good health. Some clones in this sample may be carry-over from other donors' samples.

The DNA of the CDR3 is TGTGCCAGCAGCTTGGGGGGGCGCGGGGAAAAACTGTTTTTT. Translating it yields CASSLGGRGEKLFF. The rearrangement links TRBV5-4 to TRBJ1-4; TRBD1 might be the D (6 bases). This CDR3 comprises 14 residues. Germline V gives CDR1 SGHNT, CDR2 YYREEE (reference sequence). Trimming took off 0 bases at V and 8 bases at J, with 11 bases between the two ends.